This TCR beta chain was sequenced in a study of T-cell memory formation after mild COVID-19 (dated by TCRdb to the early 2020s). Study-wide context: TCR sequence clusters from the two donors were largely donor specific. In a couple of donors, T-cell clones that expanded and contracted after mild COVID-19 were followed by sequencing TCRalpha and TCRbeta repertoires longitudinally. Two young, previously healthy adult volunteers, one female and one male, were included in the cohort. Overall study outcomes, separate from this receptor: Clones that contracted from day 15 to 85 showed balanced CD4/CD8 phenotypes, whereas a second wave of clones that expanded from day 15 to 37 leaned towards CD4+. SARS-CoV-2 specificity of the second-wave clones peaking on day 37 was not confirmed. Contracting CD4+ clones appeared mostly in the CM and EM memory subsets, whereas CD8+ clones were enriched in EMRA. Some responding clones were found in pre-infection memory, which suggests that pre-existing cross-reactive memory T cells took part in the SARS-CoV-2 response. The study included only a couple of mild cases, and larger cohorts that include severe cases with pre-infection samples were judged to be necessary.

On this clonotype itself: Its antigen specificity is not known. No base qualities exist here, and no much larger clone lies one base off it.

For CDR1 and CDR2, the germline V gene (reference sequence) lists SEHNR and FQNEAQ. From the cysteine up to the phenylalanine, the CDR3 has a length of 14 residues. Only the CDR3 portion is preserved as DNA: 42 bases, with reading frame beginning at the first base. The trim is 5 bases for V and 14 bases for J, with a gap of 19 bases between the germline ends. Ficoll-Paque density gradient centrifugation was the method used to isolate PBMCs. TCRdb shows the sequencer as Illumina NovaSeq 6000. Using 5'RACE with constant-segment primers, TCRalpha and TCRbeta cDNA libraries were constructed, with sample barcodes and unique molecular identifiers added in the process. RNA was extracted from every sample with Trizol reagent. The libraries were amplified in two PCR steps, and the second step added a second sample barcode and Illumina TruSeq adapters. Libraries were sequenced on an Illumina NovaSeq with 2 x 150 bp paired-end reads. In the source study's methods: Reads were demultiplexed and collapsed into UMI-guided consensus sequences with migec v1.2.7. Using mixcr v2.1.11, the UMI consensuses were aligned to TRA and TRB V and J templates and assembled into clonotypes. Expanded or contracted clonotypes were those called significant by both edgeR and NoisET, with noise models trained on biological replicates. edgeR calls used a false discovery rate-adjusted p below 0.01 and a log2 fold-change threshold of 1. As an exploratory analysis of dynamics, max-normalized trajectories of the 1000 most abundant clonotypes were examined with PCA combined with hierarchical clustering. The CD4 or CD8 phenotype of responding clones was assigned using the separately sequenced CD4+ and CD8+ repertoires. TCRdb reworked the public reads: Q25 trimming with fastp, MiXCR clone assembly, productive beta chains retained. For every CDR3 protein sequence, its rows merge into one entry that carries the most common genes and DNA. TCRdb, not the authors, supplied the V and J calls. This sample holds hundreds of thousands of distinct CDR3 sequences; over 15% were observed only once. The ten most abundant clones make up 9.5% to 15% of the sample.

The origin of this receptor is an adult woman who had mild COVID-19 (a few samples of this study predate the infection). The sample titles of this study are shuffled in the database, so cell type and time point are left out; the donor was told from shared clones. Source material: PBMCs or a T cell subset sorted from them (not recorded which). The receptor chain draws on TRBV7-9 and TRBJ1-6, with TRBD1 tentatively as D gene (5 bases match). The nucleotides are TGTGCCAGCAGCCCCGGGACGGCCTCTGGGACCCTCCACTTT. Translated, this gives CASSPGTASGTLHF.